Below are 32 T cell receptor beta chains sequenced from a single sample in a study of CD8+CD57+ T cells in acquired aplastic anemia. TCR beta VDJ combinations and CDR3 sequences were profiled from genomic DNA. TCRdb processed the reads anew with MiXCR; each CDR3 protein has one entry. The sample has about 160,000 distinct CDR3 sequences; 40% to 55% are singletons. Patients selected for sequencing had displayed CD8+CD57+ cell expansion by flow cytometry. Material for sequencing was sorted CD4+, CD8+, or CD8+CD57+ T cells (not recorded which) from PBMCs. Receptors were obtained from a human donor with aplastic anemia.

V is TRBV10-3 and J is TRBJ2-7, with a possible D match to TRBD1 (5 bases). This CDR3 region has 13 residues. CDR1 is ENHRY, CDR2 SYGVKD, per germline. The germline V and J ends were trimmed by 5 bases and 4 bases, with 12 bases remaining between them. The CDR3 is CAISPIQAYEQYF. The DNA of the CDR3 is TGTGCCATCAGTCCCATACAGGCATACGAGCAGTACTTC.

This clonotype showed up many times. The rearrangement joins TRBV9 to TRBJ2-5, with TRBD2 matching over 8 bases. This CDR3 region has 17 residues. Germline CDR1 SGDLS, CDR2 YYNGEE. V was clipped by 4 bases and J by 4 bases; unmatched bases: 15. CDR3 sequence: CASSPYFVGLGGETQYF. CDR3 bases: TGTGCCAGCAGCCCGTATTTCGTGGGACTAGGAGGAGAGACCCAGTACTTC.

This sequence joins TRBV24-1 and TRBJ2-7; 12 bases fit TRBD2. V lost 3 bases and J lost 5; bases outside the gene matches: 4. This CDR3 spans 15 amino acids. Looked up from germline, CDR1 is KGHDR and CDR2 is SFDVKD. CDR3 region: CATSDRTSGANEQYF. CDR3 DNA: TGTGCCACCAGTGATCGGACTAGCGGGGCCAACGAGCAGTACTTC.

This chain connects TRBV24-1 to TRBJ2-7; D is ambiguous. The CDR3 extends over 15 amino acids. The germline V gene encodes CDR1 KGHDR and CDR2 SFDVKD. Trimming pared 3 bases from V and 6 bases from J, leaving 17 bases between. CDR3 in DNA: TGTGCCACCAGTGATGCCGGCGCGACCGGGCGCGAGCAGTACTTC. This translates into CATSDAGATGREQYF.

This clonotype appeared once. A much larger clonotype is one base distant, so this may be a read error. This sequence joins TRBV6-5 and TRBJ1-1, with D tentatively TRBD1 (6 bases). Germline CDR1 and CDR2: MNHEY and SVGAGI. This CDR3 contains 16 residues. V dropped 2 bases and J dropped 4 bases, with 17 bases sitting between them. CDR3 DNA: TGTGCCAGCAGTTACACGGCGAGCGGACAGAGCACTGAAGCTTTCTTT. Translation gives CASSYTASGQSTEAFF.

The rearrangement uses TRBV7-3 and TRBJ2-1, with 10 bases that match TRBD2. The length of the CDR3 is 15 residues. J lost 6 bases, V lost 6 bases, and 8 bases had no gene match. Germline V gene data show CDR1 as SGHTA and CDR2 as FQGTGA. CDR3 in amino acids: CASSYIAGGGNEQFF. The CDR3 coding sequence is TGTGCCAGCAGTTACATAGCGGGAGGTGGCAATGAGCAGTTCTTC.

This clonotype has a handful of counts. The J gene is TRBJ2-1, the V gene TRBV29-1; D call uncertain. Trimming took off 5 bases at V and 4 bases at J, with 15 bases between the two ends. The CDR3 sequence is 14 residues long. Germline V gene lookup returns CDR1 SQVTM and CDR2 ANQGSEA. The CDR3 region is CSVKPRAVYNEQFF. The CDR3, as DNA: TGCAGCGTTAAACCCCGTGCGGTTTACAATGAGCAGTTCTTC.

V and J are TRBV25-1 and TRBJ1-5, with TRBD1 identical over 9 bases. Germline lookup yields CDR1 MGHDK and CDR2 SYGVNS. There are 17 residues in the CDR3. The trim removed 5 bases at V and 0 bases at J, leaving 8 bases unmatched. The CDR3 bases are TGTGCCAGCAGTTTCCCTGCGGGACAGGGTAGCAATCAGCCCCAGCATTTT. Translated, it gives CASSFPAGQGSNQPQHF.

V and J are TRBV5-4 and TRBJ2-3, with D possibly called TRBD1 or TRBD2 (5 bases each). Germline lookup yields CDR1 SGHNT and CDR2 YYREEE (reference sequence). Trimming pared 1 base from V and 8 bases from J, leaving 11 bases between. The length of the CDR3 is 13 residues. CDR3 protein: CASSLQGDGTQYF. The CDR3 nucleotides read TGTGCCAGCAGCTTGCAAGGGGACGGTACGCAGTATTTT. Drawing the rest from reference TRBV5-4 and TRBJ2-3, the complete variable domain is ETGVTQSPTHLIKTRGQQVTLRCSSQSGHNTVSWYQQALGQGPQFIFQYYREEENGRGNFPPRFSGLQFPNYSSELNVNALELDDSALYLCASSLQGDGTQYFGPGTRLTVL.

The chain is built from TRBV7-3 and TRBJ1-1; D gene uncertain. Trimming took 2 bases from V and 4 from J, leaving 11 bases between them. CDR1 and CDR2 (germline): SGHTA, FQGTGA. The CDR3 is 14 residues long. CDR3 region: CASSLATTTTEAFF. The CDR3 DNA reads TGTGCCAGCAGCTTAGCCACCACAACCACTGAAGCTTTCTTT.

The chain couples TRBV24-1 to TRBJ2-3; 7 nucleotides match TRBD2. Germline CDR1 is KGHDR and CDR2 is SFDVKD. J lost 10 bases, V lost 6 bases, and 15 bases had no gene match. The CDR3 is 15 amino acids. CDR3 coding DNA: TGTGCCACCAGTAAGTGGGGAGGACTAGGGTCCGCGCAGTATTTT. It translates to CATSKWGGLGSAQYF.

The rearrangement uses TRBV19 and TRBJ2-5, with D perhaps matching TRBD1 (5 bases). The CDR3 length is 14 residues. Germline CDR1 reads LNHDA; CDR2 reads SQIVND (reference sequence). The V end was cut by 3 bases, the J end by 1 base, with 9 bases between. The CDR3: CASSMFGAQETQYF. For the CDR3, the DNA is TGTGCCAGTAGTATGTTTGGGGCCCAAGAGACCCAGTACTTC.

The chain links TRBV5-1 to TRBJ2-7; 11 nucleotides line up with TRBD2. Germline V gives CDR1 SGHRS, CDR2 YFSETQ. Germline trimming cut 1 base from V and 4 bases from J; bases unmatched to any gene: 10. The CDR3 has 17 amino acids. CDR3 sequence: CASSLTLAGGRTYEQYF. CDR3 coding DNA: TGCGCCAGCAGCTTGACCTTAGCGGGAGGGCGCACATACGAGCAGTACTTC. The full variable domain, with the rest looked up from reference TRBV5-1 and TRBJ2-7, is KAGVTQTPRYLIKTRGQQVTLSCSPISGHRSVSWYQQTPGQGLQFLFEYFSETQRNKGNFPGRFSGRQFSNSRSEMNVSTLELGDSALYLCASSLTLAGGRTYEQYFGPGTRLTVT.

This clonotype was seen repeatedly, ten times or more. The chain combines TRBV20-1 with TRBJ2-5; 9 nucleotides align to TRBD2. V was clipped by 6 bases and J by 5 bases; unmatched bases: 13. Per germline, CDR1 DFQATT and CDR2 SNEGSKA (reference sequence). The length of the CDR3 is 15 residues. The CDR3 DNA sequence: TGCAGTGCCCGGCGCGGACTAGCGAGTGGGGAGACCCAGTACTTC. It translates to CSARRGLASGETQYF.

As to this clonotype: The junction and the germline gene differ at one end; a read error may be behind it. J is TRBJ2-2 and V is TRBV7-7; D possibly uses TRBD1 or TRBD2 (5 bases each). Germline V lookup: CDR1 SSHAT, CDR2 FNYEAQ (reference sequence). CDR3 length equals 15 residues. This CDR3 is CASSLRGIGSGELFF. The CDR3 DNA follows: TGTGCTAGCAGCTTGAGGGGCATTGGGTCCGGGGAGCTGTTTTTT.

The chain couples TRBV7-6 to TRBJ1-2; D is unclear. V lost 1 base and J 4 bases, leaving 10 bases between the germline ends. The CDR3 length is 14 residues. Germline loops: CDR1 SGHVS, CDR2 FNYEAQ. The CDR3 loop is CASSLGTGGYGYTF. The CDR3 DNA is TGTGCCAGCAGCTTAGGGACGGGTGGCTATGGCTACACCTTC.

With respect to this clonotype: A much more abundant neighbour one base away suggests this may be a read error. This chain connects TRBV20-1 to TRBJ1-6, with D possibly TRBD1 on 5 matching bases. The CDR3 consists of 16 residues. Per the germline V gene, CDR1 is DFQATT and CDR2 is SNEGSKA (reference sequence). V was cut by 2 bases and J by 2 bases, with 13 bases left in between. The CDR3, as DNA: TGCAGTGCTAGAAGCCCGGGGGTCACCTATAATTCACCCCTCCACTTT. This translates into CSARSPGVTYNSPLHF.

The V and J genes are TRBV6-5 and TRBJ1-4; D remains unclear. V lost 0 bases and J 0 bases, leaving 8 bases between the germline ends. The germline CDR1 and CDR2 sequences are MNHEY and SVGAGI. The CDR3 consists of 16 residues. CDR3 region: CASSYSAPPTNEKLFF. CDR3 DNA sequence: TGTGCCAGCAGTTACTCGGCACCTCCAACTAATGAAAAACTGTTTTTT.

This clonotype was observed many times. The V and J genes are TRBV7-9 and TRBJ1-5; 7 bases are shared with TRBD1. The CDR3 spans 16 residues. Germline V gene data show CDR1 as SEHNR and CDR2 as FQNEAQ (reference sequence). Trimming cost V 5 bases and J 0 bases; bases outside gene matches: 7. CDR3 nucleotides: TGTGCCAGCAGCGTCGGGACAGAGTATAGCAATCAGCCCCAGCATTTT. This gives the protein CASSVGTEYSNQPQHF.

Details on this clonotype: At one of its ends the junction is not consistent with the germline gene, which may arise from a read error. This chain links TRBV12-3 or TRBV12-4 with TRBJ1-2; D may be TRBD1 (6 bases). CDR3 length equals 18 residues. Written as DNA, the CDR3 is TGTGTCAGCAGCCCAAGGGGGAGCGGGGACACTAGGAGTTATGGCTACACCTTC. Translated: CVSSPRGSGDTRSYGYTF.

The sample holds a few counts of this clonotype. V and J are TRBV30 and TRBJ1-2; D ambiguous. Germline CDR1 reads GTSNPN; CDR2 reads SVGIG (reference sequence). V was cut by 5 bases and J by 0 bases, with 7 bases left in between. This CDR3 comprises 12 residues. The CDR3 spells CAWSNANYGYTF. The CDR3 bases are TGTGCCTGGTCGAACGCTAACTATGGCTACACCTTC. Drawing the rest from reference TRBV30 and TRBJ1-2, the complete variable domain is SQTIHQWPATLVQPVGSPLSLECTVEGTSNPNLYWYRQAAGRGLQLLFYSVGIGQISSEVPQNLSASRPQDRQFILSSKKLLLSDSGFYLCAWSNANYGYTFGSGTRLTVV.

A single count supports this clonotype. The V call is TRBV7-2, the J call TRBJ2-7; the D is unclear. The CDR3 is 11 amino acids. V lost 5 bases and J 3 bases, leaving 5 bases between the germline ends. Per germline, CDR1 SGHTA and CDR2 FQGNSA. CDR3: CASSQVYEQYF. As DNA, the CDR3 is TGTGCCAGCAGCCAAGTCTACGAGCAGTACTTC.

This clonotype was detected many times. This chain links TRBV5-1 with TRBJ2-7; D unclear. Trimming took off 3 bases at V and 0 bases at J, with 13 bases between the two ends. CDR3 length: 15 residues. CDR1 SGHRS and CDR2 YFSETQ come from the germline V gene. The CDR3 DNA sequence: TGCGCCAGCAGCTCGTGGACGGTGAGCTCCTACGAGCAGTACTTC. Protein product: CASSSWTVSSYEQYF.

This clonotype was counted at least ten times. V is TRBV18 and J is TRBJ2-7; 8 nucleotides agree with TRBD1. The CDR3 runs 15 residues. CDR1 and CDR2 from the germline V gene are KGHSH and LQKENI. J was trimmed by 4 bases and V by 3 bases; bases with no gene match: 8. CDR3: CASSPGTGAAYEQYF. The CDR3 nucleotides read TGTGCCAGCTCACCCGGGACAGGCGCGGCATACGAGCAGTACTTC.

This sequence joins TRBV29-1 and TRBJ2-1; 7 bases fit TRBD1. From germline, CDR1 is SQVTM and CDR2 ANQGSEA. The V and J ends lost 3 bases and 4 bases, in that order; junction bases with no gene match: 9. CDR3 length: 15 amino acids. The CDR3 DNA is TGCAGCGTTGAGGGGTACGCGGACAGGTACAATGAGCAGTTCTTC. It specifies CSVEGYADRYNEQFF.

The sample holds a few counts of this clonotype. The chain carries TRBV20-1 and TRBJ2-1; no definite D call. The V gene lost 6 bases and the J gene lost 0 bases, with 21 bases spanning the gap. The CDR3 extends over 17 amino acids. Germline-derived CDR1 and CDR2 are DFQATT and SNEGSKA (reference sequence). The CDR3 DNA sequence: TGCAGTGCCAGCAGCTTGGAGTCCCCCGGCTCCTACAATGAGCAGTTCTTC. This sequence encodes CSASSLESPGSYNEQFF.

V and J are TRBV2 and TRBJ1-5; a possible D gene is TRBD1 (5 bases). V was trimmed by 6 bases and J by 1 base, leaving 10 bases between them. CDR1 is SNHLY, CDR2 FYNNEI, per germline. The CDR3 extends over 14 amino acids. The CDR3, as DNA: TGTGCCAGCAGGCGGGGGGAAAGCAATCAGCCCCAGCATTTT. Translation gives CASRRGESNQPQHF. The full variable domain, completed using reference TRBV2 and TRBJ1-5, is EPEVTQTPSHQVTQMGQEVILRCVPISNHLYFYWYRQILGQKVEFLVSFYNNEISEKSEIFDDQFSVERPDGSNFTLKIRSTKLEDSAMYFCASRRGESNQPQHFGDGTRLSIL.

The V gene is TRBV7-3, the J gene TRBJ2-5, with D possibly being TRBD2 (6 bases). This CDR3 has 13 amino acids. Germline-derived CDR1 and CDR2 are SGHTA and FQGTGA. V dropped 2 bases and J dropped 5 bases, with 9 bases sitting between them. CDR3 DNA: TGTGCCAGCAGCTTAGAGGGACTCGAGACCCAGTACTTC. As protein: CASSLEGLETQYF.

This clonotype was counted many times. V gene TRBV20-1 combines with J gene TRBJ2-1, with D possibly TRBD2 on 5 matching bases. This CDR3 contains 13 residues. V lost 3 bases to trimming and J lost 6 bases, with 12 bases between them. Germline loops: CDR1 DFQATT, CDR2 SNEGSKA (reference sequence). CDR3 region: CSASRDSGNEQFF. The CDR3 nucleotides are TGCAGTGCTAGCCGGGATTCGGGCAATGAGCAGTTCTTC.

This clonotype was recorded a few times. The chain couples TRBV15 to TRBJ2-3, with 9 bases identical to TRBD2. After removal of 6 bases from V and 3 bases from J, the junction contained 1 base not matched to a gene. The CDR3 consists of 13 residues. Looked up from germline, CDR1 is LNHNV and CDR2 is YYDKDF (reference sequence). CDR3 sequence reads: CATSLAGTDTQYF. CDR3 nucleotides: TGTGCCACCAGTCTAGCGGGAACAGATACGCAGTATTTT.

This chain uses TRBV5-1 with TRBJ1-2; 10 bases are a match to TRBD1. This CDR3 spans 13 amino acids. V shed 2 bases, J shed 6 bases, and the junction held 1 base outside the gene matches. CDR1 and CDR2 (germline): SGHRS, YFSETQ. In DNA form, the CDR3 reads TGCGCCAGCAGCTTCGGACAGGGGGATGGCTACACCTTC. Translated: CASSFGQGDGYTF.

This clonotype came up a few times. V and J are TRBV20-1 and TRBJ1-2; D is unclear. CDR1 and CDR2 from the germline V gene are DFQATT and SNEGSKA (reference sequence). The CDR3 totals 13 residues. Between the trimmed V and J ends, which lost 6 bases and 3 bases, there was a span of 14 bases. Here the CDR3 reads CSASTPVDYGYTF. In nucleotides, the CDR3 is TGCAGTGCCAGCACCCCGGTCGACTATGGCTACACCTTC.